This record concerns one T cell receptor (beta chain) sequence. What it binds is not known. A J-beta primer mix and a sample-barcoded 5' primer were used in a second PCR of roughly 6 to 11 cycles. Each cDNA molecule was tagged by a template-switch adaptor with 12 random nucleotides. TCRdb analysed the 5' RACE reads with MiXCR anew, one entry per CDR3 protein. The sample shows fewer than 2 million distinct CDR3 sequences, 35% to 50% of them seen only once. PBMCs, at least 7 million per sample, were isolated. The data were taken from a study of blood T cells in healthy people across ages. The overall study: Template switching picked up about one barcoded beta molecule for each two T cells.

Broader study findings: With age, beta diversity per million T cells declined roughly linearly, significantly by about 37.

CDR1 is MDHEN, CDR2 SYDVKM, per germline. Trimming pared 8 bases from V and 5 bases from J, leaving 18 bases between. CDR3 length equals 14 residues. This rearrangement joins TRBV28 to TRBJ2-5; D gene unclear. The sample taken for sequencing was blood. The origin of this receptor is a human donor in good health. In DNA form, the CDR3 reads TGTGCCAGCTACGATTCAGGTGGCAGGGAGACCCAGTACTTC. It specifies CASYDSGGRETQYF.